This T cell receptor beta chain was observed in a study of tumor and adjacent non-tumor tissue in lung cancer. CDR3 size: 14 residues. CDR1 is SGHAT and CDR2 is FQDESV in the germline V gene (reference sequence). Overall study findings and caveats: Shorter survival was associated with higher TCR diversity in tumors. Compared with tumor, normal lung showed significantly lower TCR diversity.

TCRbeta libraries were built with three rounds of nested PCR, modified from ARM-PCR. TCRdb reprocessed the multiplex PCR reads via MiXCR and lists one record per CDR3 protein. The top ten hold 30% to 45% of the sample, which has over 100,000 distinct CDR3 sequences, around 80% seen once. Of note for this clonotype: Its antigen is undetermined. One end of the junction does not line up with germline, which may come from a read error.

No cell sorting was done before RNA was extracted from the tissue. The sequence came from a woman aged 55-70 years with non-small cell lung cancer. The material sequenced was lung tumor tissue. V gene TRBV11-1 combines with J gene TRBJ1-1; 7 bases fit TRBD1. CDR3 amino acids: CASTLCRGTTEAFF. The CDR3 DNA sequence: TGTGCTAGCACCTTGTGCAGGGGGACCACTGAAGCTTTCTTT.